This T cell receptor beta chain was documented in a study of blood T cells in healthy people across ages (dated by TCRdb to between 2015 and 2017). For the study in its entirety: In model experiments, template switching captured about one uniquely barcoded TCR beta cDNA molecule for every two T cells. Using deep sequencing normalized with unique cDNA molecular identifiers, the study measured how TCR beta repertoire diversity changes with age. Donors were grouped into four age groups: young (average approximately 16 years), middle-aged (39), aged (around 56) and long-lived (about 82). The study analyzed two additional independent replicas of 1 million unique cDNA reads from the same blood draw for two donors, one aged 18 to 30 and one aged 80 or older. Broader findings and caveats from the paper: As age increased, observed TCR beta diversity per million T cells dropped in a roughly linear way, and a significant reduction was already evident by age about 40. Compared with the aged group, more naive CD4+ T cells, fewer expanded clones and increased TCR diversity were shown by the long-lived group, suggesting age selection. Since profiling was done on bulk unsorted PBMCs, naive and antigen-experienced compartments could not be conclusively compared. There was a strong correlation between observed TCR beta diversity and the percentage of naive T cells measured by flow cytometry. Donor CMV infection status was unknown, potentially confounding age-related changes in expanded clonotypes. Estimates of total diversity based on one million sequenced T cells were regarded as lower bounds and as underestimates.

Taken from cysteine to phenylalanine, the CDR3 has 15 residues. CDR3 DNA is the only sequence kept; it has 45 bases, read in frame from the first base. CDR1 and CDR2 are drawn from the germline V gene: MDHEN, SYDVKM. Ends trimmed: V by 3 bases, J by 5 bases; bases unmatched to a gene: 5. Receptor libraries were prepared by 5' RACE. Sequencing relied on an Illumina HiSeq 2500. A second PCR of roughly 7 to 11 cycles was run with a J-beta primer mix and a sample-barcoded 5' primer. Each TCR beta cDNA molecule received a unique molecular identifier from a template-switch 5' adaptor carrying 12 random nucleotides. Each sample yielded at least 2.5 million CDR3-containing paired-end reads. All of the RNA was converted into first-strand cDNA using the Mint cDNA synthesis kit, with a TRBC-specific oligonucleotide serving as the primer. Following uracil-DNA glycosylase treatment, all cDNA underwent a first 18-cycle PCR with the universal primers M1SS and BC2_uni_R. The study's processing was this. Each sample was normalized by randomly selecting 1 million high-quality reads, each carrying a distinct molecular identifier. Instead of being binned into consensus sequences, reads with shared molecular identifiers were discarded. MiTCR, run with a Q25 quality threshold and the strictest error-elimination algorithm, handled CDR3 identification, clonotype clustering and error correction. A nonparametric unseen species model with Euler transformation was used to estimate lower-bound total TCR beta diversity. TCRdb cleaned the public reads at Q25 with fastp, built clones with MiXCR and kept in-frame beta chains. A single entry per CDR3 protein holds the most common genes and DNA from its merged rows. TCRdb, rather than the study authors, made the V and J calls. The sample table records 800,000 to 950,000 distinct CDR3 sequences; almost 30% of these occur just once. Jointly, the top ten make up around 9.6% of the sample.

Donors were around 37 systemically healthy Caucasian individuals from Russia aged roughly 6 to 90 years. About 10 milliliters of peripheral blood were collected from each donor into EDTA-treated Vacutainer tubes. Ficoll-Paque density-gradient centrifugation was used to isolate PBMCs, with at least 7 million obtained per sample. Trizol reagent was used to extract total RNA from the PBMCs, yielding at least 6 micrograms per sample. For every donor, flow cytometry on a PBMC aliquot measured the percentage of naive CD45RAhigh/CD27high T cells. Details on this clonotype: Its antigen is still unknown. No per-base quality is available; no much larger clone lies one base away.

These same records also appear under a second study, on T cells of mothers and their children. The second paper further reports: Nine systemically healthy Caucasian individuals served as donors, namely three mothers together with their six children. cDNA synthesis used all of the extracted RNA, with roughly 1.5 ug of RNA in each 15 ul reaction. In the second PCR, the M1S primer introduced both the sample barcodes and 2-4 random nucleotides. More than 9.5 million TCR beta CDR3 reads were obtained from each mother, and roughly 3.1 million reads were obtained from each child. In both related and unrelated pairs, thymic selection shapes the output of TCR recombination in a similar way, with inherited differences having only a minor effect. Normalized repertoire overlap in related mother-child pairs was always slightly higher than in unrelated mother-child pairs, but the difference was never significant. No persistent microchimeric T cell clones were found, with a detection sensitivity of 80 to 100 clones per million clonotypes. Deep NGS was used in the study to compare the TCR beta repertoires of mothers and children and to look for features that separate related mother-child pairs from unrelated individuals. On average, the children were about 10 +/- 4 years old, while the mothers were roughly 40 +/- 4 years old. After adapter ligation was performed with NEBNext reagents, the libraries were sequenced on an Illumina HiSeq 2000 with 100+100 nt paired-end reads. To prevent cross-contamination, the mother and child libraries were prepared a month apart and were sequenced in separate runs. Between roughly 500,000 and 2,300,000 distinct TCR beta clonotypes were identified per donor. Naive TCR beta clonotypes were estimated from low-frequency clonotypes matched to each donor's FACS-determined naive share, without sorting.

The sample comprised blood. Rearrangement joined TRBV28 to TRBJ2-1; TRBD2 agrees with 9 junctional bases. The TCR comes from a woman between 40 and 55 years old in good health. The sequenced DNA: TGTGCCAGCAGTTTCCTAGCGGGGAGTAACAATGAGCAGTTCTTC. Its product reads: CASSFLAGSNNEQFF.